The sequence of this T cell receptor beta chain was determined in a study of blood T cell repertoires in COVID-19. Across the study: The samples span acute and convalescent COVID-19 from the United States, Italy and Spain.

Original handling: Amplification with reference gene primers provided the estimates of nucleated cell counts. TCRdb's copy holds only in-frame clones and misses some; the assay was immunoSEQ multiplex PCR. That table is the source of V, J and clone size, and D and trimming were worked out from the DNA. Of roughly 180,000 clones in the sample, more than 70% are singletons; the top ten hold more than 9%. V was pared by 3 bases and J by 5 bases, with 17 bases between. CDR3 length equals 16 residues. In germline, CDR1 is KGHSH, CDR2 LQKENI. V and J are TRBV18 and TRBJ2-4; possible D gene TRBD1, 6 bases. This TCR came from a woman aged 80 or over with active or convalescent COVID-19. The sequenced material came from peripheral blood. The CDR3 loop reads CASSPRSRDTQNIQYF. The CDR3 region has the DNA TGTGCCAGCTCACCTAGAAGCCGGGACACGCAAAACATTCAGTACTTC.